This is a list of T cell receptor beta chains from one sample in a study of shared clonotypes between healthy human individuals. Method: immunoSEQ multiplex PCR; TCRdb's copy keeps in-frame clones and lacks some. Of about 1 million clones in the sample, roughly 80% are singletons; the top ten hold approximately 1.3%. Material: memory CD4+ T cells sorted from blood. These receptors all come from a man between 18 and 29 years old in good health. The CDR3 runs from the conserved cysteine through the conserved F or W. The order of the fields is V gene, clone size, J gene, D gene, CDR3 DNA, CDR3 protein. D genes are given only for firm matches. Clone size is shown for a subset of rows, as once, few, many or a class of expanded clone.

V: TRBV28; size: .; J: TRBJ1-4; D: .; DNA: TGTGCCGCGGCCGCCCCAGCCCCTGAAAAACTGTTTTTT; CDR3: CAAAAPAPEKLFF
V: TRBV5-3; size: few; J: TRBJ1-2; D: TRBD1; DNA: TGTGCCAGAAGCTCGAAATTACAGGGGGGTGGCTACACCTTC; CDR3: CARSSKLQGGGYTF
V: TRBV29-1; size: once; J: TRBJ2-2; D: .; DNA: TGCAGCGTTGAAGGTCAGAAGAACACCGGGGAGCTGTTTTTT; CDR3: CSVEGQKNTGELFF
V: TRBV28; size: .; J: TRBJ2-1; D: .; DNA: TGTGCCAGCAGTTTACGGAATGAGCAGTTCTTC; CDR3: CASSLRNEQFF
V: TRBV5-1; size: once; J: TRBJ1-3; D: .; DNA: TGCGCCAGCACCCAAGGGGAGAAACCTGGAAACACCATATATTTT; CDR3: CASTQGEKPGNTIYF
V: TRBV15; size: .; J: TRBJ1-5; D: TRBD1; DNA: TGTGCCACCAGCATTAAGACAGGGCGGTCGAATCAGCCCCAGCATTTT; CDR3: CATSIKTGRSNQPQHF
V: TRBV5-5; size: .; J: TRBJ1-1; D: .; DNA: TGTGCCAGCAGCTTACGAGTGGGCGCGGGCACTGAAGCTTTCTTT; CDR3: CASSLRVGAGTEAFF
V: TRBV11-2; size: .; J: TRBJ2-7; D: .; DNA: TGTGCCAGCAGCGAGGTCTCCTACGAGCAGTACTTC; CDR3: CASSEVSYEQYF
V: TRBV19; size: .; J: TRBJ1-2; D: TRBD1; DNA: TGTGCCAGTAGTCCGGACAGGGTGGACTATGGCTACACCTTC; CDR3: CASSPDRVDYGYTF
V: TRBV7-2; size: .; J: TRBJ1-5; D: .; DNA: TGTGCCAGCAGGCCTCGGAGCAACTTCAATCAGCCCCAGCATTTT; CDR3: CASRPRSNFNQPQHF
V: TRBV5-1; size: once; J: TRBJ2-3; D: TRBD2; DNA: TGCGCCAGCAGCGCGGGGGACACAGATACGCAGTATTTT; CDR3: CASSAGDTDTQYF
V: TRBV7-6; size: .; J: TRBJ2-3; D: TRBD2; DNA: TGTGCCAGCAGCTTAGACGCGGGAGGGAGCACAGATACGCAGTATTTT; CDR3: CASSLDAGGSTDTQYF
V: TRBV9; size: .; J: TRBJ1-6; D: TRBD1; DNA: TGTGCCAGCAGCGTAGAAGGACAGGGAAATTCACCCCTCCACTTT; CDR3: CASSVEGQGNSPLHF
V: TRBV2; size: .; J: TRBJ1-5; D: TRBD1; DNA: TGTGCCAGCAAACAGGGGGCAAGCAATCAGCCCCAGCATTTT; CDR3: CASKQGASNQPQHF
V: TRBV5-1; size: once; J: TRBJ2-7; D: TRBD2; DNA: TGCGCCAGCAGCTTGCAACTAGCGGGAGTGGGCGAGCAGTACTTC; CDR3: CASSLQLAGVGEQYF
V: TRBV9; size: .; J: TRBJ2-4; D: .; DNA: TGTGCCAGCAGCCCCACGGGGACTGAGGGTAGGAACATTCAGTACTTC; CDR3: CASSPTGTEGRNIQYF
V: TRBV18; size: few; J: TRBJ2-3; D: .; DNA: TGTGCCAGCTCACCAAATTGGGCTGGCACAGATACGCAGTATTTT; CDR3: CASSPNWAGTDTQYF
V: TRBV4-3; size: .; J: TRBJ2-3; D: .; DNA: TGCGCCAGCAGCCAAGAACAAGGAGATACGCAGTATTTT; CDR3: CASSQEQGDTQYF
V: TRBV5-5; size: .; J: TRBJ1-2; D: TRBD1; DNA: TGTGCCAGCAGCATGACAGGGGCGGGTAACTATGGCTACACCTTC; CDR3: CASSMTGAGNYGYTF
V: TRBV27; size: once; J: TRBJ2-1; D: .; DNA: TGTGCCAGCAGTTGGGAGACTAGACCCTACAATGAGCAGTTCTTC; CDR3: CASSWETRPYNEQFF
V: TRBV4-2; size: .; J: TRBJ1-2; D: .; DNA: TGTGCCAGCAGCCAAGGACGGGGCTATGGCTACACCTTC; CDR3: CASSQGRGYGYTF
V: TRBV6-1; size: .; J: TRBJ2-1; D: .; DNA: TGTGCCAGCAGTATCCGGGGCTTAGATGAGCAGTTCTTC; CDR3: CASSIRGLDEQFF
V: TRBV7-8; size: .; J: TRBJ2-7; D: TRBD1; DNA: TGTGCCAGCAGTAGAGGGGGCTCCTCCTACGAGCAGTACTTC; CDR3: CASSRGGSSYEQYF
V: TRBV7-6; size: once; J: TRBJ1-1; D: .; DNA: TGTGCCAGCAGCTTATCGAGCCGGACTGAAGCTTTCTTT; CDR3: CASSLSSRTEAFF